This TCR beta chain is drawn from a study of cytotoxic CD8 clonotypes in ibrutinib-treated CLL. About the research overall: After a median around 11 months on treatment (6 to 36), response samples were drawn.

Trimming pared 5 bases from V and 1 base from J, leaving 12 bases between. Germline CDR1 reads MNHEY; CDR2 reads SMNVEV (reference sequence). This CDR3 has 15 residues. The repertoire was sequenced with immunoSEQ multiplex PCR; TCRdb's copy has only in-frame clones and lacks some. The data hold 150,000 to 200,000 clones, with more than 70% observed a single time. The sequence came from a human donor with chronic lymphocytic leukemia. This chain joins TRBV27 and TRBJ1-5, with TRBD1 as a possible D gene (6 bases). The material sequenced was PBMCs, taken at disease progression, from a patient treated with ibrutinib. This CDR3 reads CASSIQGLSNQPQHF. The CDR3 bases are TGTGCCAGCAGTATACAGGGTTTAAGCAATCAGCCCCAGCATTTT.